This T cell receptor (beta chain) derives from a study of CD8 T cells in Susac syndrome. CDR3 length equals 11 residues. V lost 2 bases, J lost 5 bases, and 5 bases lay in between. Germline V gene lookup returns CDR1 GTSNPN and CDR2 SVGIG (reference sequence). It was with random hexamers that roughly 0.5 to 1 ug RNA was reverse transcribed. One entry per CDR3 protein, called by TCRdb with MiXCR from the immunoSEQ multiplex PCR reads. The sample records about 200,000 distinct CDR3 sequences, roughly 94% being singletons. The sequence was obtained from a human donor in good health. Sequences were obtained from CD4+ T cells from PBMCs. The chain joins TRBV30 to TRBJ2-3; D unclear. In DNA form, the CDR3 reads TGTGCCTGGAGTCCCTTAGATACGCAGTATTTT. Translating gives CAWSPLDTQYF. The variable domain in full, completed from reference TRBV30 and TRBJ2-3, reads SQTIHQWPATLVQPVGSPLSLECTVEGTSNPNLYWYRQAAGRGLQLLFYSVGIGQISSEVPQNLSASRPQDRQFILSSKKLLLSDSGFYLCAWSPLDTQYFGPGTRLTVL.